The 21 T cell receptor beta chains below come from one sample, sequenced in a study of shared clonotypes between healthy human individuals. The table came from immunoSEQ multiplex PCR; TCRdb's copy has only in-frame clones and leaves some out. This sample yields 2 million to 2.5 million clones, of which 90% to 95% are seen a single time; 0.13% belongs to the top ten. Sequences were obtained from naive CD4+ T cells sorted from blood. The sample's subset: CD45RA+ positively selected. These receptors came from a man aged 18 to 29 in good health.

The genes are TRBV10-3 and TRBJ2-1; 16 bases are a match to TRBD2. This CDR3 is built from 15 residues. Looked up from germline, CDR1 is ENHRY and CDR2 is SYGVKD. Trimming cost V 6 bases and J 9 bases; bases outside gene matches: 5. CDR3 coding DNA: TGTGCCATCAGCAAGGGACTAGCGGGGGGGAGTGAGCAGTTCTTC. It is translated as CAISKGLAGGSEQFF.

The V call is TRBV7-2, the J call TRBJ1-3; unclear D gene. Per the germline V gene, CDR1 is SGHTA and CDR2 is FQGNSA. V was cut by 5 bases and J by 0 bases, with 14 bases left in between. The CDR3 is 16 amino acids. The CDR3 DNA reads TGTGCCAGCAGCGCCCCGATCCTGAGCTCTGGAAACACCATATATTTT. Translated, it gives CASSAPILSSGNTIYF.

The V gene is TRBV19, the J gene TRBJ2-7; TRBD2 matches 8 bases. The germline V gene has CDR1 LNHDA and CDR2 SQIVND (reference sequence). The CDR3 consists of 15 residues. J lost 0 bases, V lost 3 bases, and 4 bases had no gene match. The CDR3 nucleotides are TGTGCCAGTAGTATCAGCGGGGGCTTCTCCTACGAGCAGTACTTC. It yields the protein CASSISGGFSYEQYF.

This chain uses TRBV6-6 with TRBJ1-3, with D uncertain. V shed 5 bases and J shed 0 bases, with 11 bases lying between them. This CDR3 has 15 residues. CDR1 MNHNY and CDR2 SVGAGI come from the germline V gene (reference sequence). CDR3 in amino acids: CASSDGVNSGNTIYF. CDR3 nucleotides: TGTGCCAGCAGTGACGGGGTCAACTCTGGAAACACCATATATTTT.

This chain uses TRBV6-1 with TRBJ1-1; D is ambiguous. This CDR3 is 13 amino acids long. Germline V gene lookup returns CDR1 MNHNS and CDR2 SASEGT. With 6 bases removed from V and 0 bases from J, the gap between germline ends came to 8 bases. The chain's CDR3 is CASSLEMNTEAFF. The DNA of the CDR3 is TGTGCCAGCAGCCTTGAGATGAACACTGAAGCTTTCTTT.

The rearrangement joins TRBV6-6 to TRBJ2-1; 10 bases line up with TRBD1. V lost 4 bases to trimming and J lost 7 bases; unmatched junction nucleotides: 10. The CDR3 spans 16 residues. CDR1 is MNHNY and CDR2 is SVGAGI in the germline V gene (reference sequence). The DNA of the CDR3 is TGTGCCAGCAGTTGTATGGGACAGGGGACGTTAAATGAGCAGTTCTTC. Protein product: CASSCMGQGTLNEQFF.

The chain couples TRBV4-3 to TRBJ1-5; TRBD1 is a possible D gene (6 bases). Trimming removed 0 bases from V and 0 bases from J, with 12 bases in between. CDR1 and CDR2 from the germline V gene are LGHNA and YSLEER. The CDR3 is made up of 17 amino acids. CDR3 DNA sequence: TGCGCCAGCAGCCAAGAGGCCGGGACAAATAGCAATCAGCCCCAGCATTTT. Protein product: CASSQEAGTNSNQPQHF.

The J gene is TRBJ2-1, the V gene TRBV30; the match to TRBD2 covers 8 bases. The CDR3 totals 16 residues. Germline CDR1 reads GTSNPN; CDR2 reads SVGIG (reference sequence). V shed 1 base and J 4 bases; nucleotides not matched to a gene: 9. In DNA form, the CDR3 reads TGTGCCTGGAGTGACCCGGTAGCGGGGACTTACAATGAGCAGTTCTTC. It encodes CAWSDPVAGTYNEQFF.

The chain carries TRBV18 and TRBJ2-7; D tentatively reads TRBD1 or TRBD2 (6 bases each). The germline V gene encodes CDR1 KGHSH and CDR2 LQKENI. The CDR3 contains 13 residues. Trimming took off 5 bases at V and 7 bases at J, with 15 bases between the two ends. CDR3 loop: CASSAMDSGEQYF. As DNA, the CDR3 is TGTGCCAGCTCAGCAATGGACAGCGGGGAGCAGTACTTC.

This clone was recorded only once. This chain uses TRBV9 with TRBJ2-5; 9 nucleotides line up with TRBD2. Germline CDR1 SGDLS, CDR2 YYNGEE. J lost 4 bases, V lost 4 bases, and 14 bases had no gene match. The CDR3 spans 17 residues. CDR3 residues: CASSRTLHSGSPETQYF. The CDR3 nucleotides read TGTGCCAGCAGCCGAACCCTCCATAGCGGGAGCCCAGAGACCCAGTACTTC.

This rearrangement joins TRBV29-1 to TRBJ2-3; no clear D. Trimming removed 3 bases at V and 1 base at J, with 8 bases between. This CDR3 region has 13 residues. Germline CDR1 is SQVTM and CDR2 is ANQGSEA. The CDR3: CSVDTTRTDTQYF. Here the CDR3 DNA reads TGCAGCGTTGATACGACCCGCACAGATACGCAGTATTTT.

The chain recombines TRBV6-1 with TRBJ2-5; maybe TRBD2 (6 bases). Per germline, CDR1 MNHNS and CDR2 SASEGT. Trimming stripped 10 bases from V and 5 bases from J, with 14 bases between. The CDR3 is made up of 12 amino acids. The CDR3 protein is CATRDLWETQYF. The CDR3 DNA reads TGTGCCACCCGGGACTTATGGGAGACCCAGTACTTC.

This clone was counted once. DNA for the CDR3: TGTGCCAGCAGTAGACCCTTGAACACTGAAGCTTTCTTT. Protein: CASSRPLNTEAFF. The chain uses TRBV6-5 and TRBJ1-1, with D hard to call. The V gene lost 5 bases and the J gene lost 0 bases, with 7 bases spanning the gap. The CDR3 loop spans 13 amino acids. CDR1 is MNHEY and CDR2 is SVGAGI in the germline V gene.

This chain joins TRBV7-2 and TRBJ1-2; the match to TRBD1 covers 9 bases. The CDR3 runs 15 residues. Per the germline V gene, CDR1 is SGHTA and CDR2 is FQGNSA. Trimming took 5 bases from V and 1 from J; bases not matched to a gene: 5. The CDR3 DNA sequence: TGTGCCAGCAGCGCCCGACAGGGGGTTAACTATGGCTACACCTTC. Residues: CASSARQGVNYGYTF.

The table lists this clone with a count of one. V and J are TRBV11-2 and TRBJ2-1; D remains ambiguous. Deletions cut 5 bases from V and 6 bases from J, with 11 bases between. Germline V lookup: CDR1 SGHAT, CDR2 FQNNGV. This CDR3 spans 13 amino acids. CDR3 nucleotides: TGTGCCAGCAGCACCCGACCGATCAATGAGCAGTTCTTC. Translating gives CASSTRPINEQFF. Using reference TRBV11-2 and TRBJ2-1 for the parts outside the CDR3, the full variable domain is EAGVAQSPRYKIIEKRQSVAFWCNPISGHATLYWYQQILGQGPKLLIQFQNNGVVDDSQLPKDRFSAERLKGVDSTLKIQPAKLEDSAVYLCASSTRPINEQFFGPGTRLTVL.

The chain is built from TRBV28 and TRBJ2-7; 11 bases align to TRBD1. Germline V CDR1 and CDR2: MDHEN, SYDVKM. The CDR3 loop spans 15 amino acids. Trimming cost V 5 bases and J 6 bases; bases outside gene matches: 9. The CDR3 reads CASSNRGQGAIEQYF. CDR3 coding DNA: TGTGCCAGCAGTAACAGAGGACAGGGGGCGATCGAGCAGTACTTC.

CDR3 bases: TGTGCCAGCAGTTTTAGGCGGGGCAATGAGCAGTTCTTC. This gives the protein CASSFRRGNEQFF. The chain uses TRBV27 and TRBJ2-1; tentative D call: TRBD2 (6 bases). The CDR3 has 13 residues. Germline lookup yields CDR1 MNHEY and CDR2 SMNVEV (reference sequence). V was cut by 3 bases and J by 6 bases, with 9 bases left in between.

The chain has TRBV5-4 and TRBJ2-2; a weak D match, TRBD2 (5 bases). This CDR3 is built from 14 residues. CDR1 SGHNT and CDR2 YYREEE come from the germline V gene (reference sequence). The ends were cut back, 1 base at V and 6 bases at J, with 10 bases in the middle. CDR3 bases: TGTGCCAGCAGCTTGAGAGGGAGCCCCGGGGAGCTGTTTTTT. Translated, it gives CASSLRGSPGELFF.

V usage is TRBV19 and J usage is TRBJ1-2; weak D call: TRBD1 (6 bases). The V gene lost 4 bases and the J gene lost 2 bases, with 8 bases spanning the gap. This CDR3 has 13 residues. The germline CDR1 and CDR2 sequences are LNHDA and SQIVND (reference sequence). CDR3 coding DNA: TGTGCCAGTAGTAACAGGGACAACTATGGCTACACCTTC. Amino acid sequence: CASSNRDNYGYTF.

The chain couples TRBV7-6 to TRBJ2-7, with D uncertain. Germline loops: CDR1 SGHVS, CDR2 FNYEAQ. Trimming pared 2 bases from V and 2 bases from J, leaving 13 bases between. This CDR3 comprises 15 residues. CDR3 sequence (DNA): TGTGCCAGCAGCTTACTCGACTTCACTGCCTACGAGCAGTACTTC. As protein: CASSLLDFTAYEQYF.

Turning to this clone: This may come from a read error, since a much larger clone is one base off. V is TRBV27 and J is TRBJ1-1; perhaps TRBD1 as D (5 bases). This CDR3 has 14 residues. Per germline, CDR1 MNHEY and CDR2 SMNVEV (reference sequence). In DNA form, the CDR3 reads TGTGTCAGCAGTTTAGGGTCCCCGGGGGCTGAAGCTTTCTTT. It encodes CVSSLGSPGAEAFF.